This TCR beta chain came from a study of blood T cell repertoires in COVID-19 (dated by TCRdb to the early 2020s). Background for the entire study: Samples from collaborators originated in the United States, Italy and Spain and spanned both the acute and convalescent phases of COVID-19. The material from the prospective study consisted of cDNA or gDNA derived from T cells, B-cell-depleted T cells, or PBMCs. Deeply sampled blood TCRbeta repertoires from subjects exposed to, actively infected with, or recovered from COVID-19 were included in the dataset. The repertoires were made available in a free public database intended to serve as a resource for research on the immune response to SARS-CoV-2. The samples were drawn from two sources: the first 160 participants of the ongoing ImmuneRACE study, and 1,000 to 1,500 subjects contributed by 6 global collaborators. Sample metadata almost always included a de-identified subject ID, COVID-19 status, age in years and sex. HLA class I and class II types, where available, came from metadata supplied by the sample provider rather than from assay-based typing.

The immunoSEQ Assay, a bias-controlled multiplex PCR, was used to amplify TCRbeta CDR3 regions from genomic DNA. As for the authors' bioinformatics: The number of nucleated cells in each sample was estimated by amplification of reference gene primers within the assay. Sequence reads were collapsed and filtered to measure the absolute abundance of every unique TCRbeta CDR3 rearrangement. For each sample, productive Simpson clonality was calculated as the square root of Simpson's diversity index over productive rearrangements. TCRdb retrieved this table from immuneACCESS and kept in-frame rearrangements only. Not all clones are present; in checked studies, unresolved V genes account for under half, and no reason is known for the remainder. V and J calls and clone size follow that table, whereas D and trimming were derived from the DNA. This sample gives roughly 70,000 clones in total; around 92% of them show up just once. The ten largest clones represent over 10% of the sample.

Remarks on this clone: Its antigen remains undetermined. Within one base of it there is no much larger clone, and no base qualities were kept.

Results the study describes overall, beyond this receptor: The amount of clinical and demographic metadata varied by source and participant and was provided uncurated.

The collaborating institutions used their own protocols to collect whole blood in K2EDTA tubes. Collaborator samples were shipped for TCRbeta analysis as frozen whole blood, isolated PBMCs, or DNA extracted from either sample type. The germline V end is reduced by 1 base and the J end by 2 bases; junction bases left unmatched: 6. There are 16 amino acids in the CDR3, from cysteine to phenylalanine inclusive. Only CDR3 DNA is held: 48 bases, read in frame from base 1. CDR1 and CDR2, per the germline V gene (reference sequence), are LGHDT and YNNKEL. The specimen was peripheral blood. Rearrangement joined TRBV3-1 (or the pseudogene TRBV3-2) to TRBJ2-5, with 8 bases matching TRBD1. This TCR derives from a human donor with active COVID-19. The donor label of this sample is uncertain. The CDR3 here reads CASSQGTGIPQETQYF. The nucleotide sequence reads as follows: TGTGCCAGCAGCCAAGGGACAGGGATACCTCAAGAGACCCAGTACTTC.